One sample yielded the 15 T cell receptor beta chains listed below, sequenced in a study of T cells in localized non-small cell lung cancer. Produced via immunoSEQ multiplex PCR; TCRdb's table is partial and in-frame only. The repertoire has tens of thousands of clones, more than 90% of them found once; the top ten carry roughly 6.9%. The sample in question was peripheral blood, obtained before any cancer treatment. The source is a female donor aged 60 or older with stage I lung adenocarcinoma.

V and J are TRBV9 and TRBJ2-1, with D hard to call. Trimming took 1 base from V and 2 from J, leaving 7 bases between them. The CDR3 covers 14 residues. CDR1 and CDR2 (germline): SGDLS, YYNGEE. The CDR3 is CASSVSHPYNEQFF. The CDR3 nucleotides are TGTGCCAGCAGCGTAAGCCATCCCTACAATGAGCAGTTCTTC.

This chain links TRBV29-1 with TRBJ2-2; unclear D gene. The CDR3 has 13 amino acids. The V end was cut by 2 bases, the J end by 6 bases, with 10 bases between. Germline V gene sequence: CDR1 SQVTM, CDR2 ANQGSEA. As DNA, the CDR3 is TGCAGCGTTGAAAGGGCCTTTTCCGGGGAGCTGTTTTTT. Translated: CSVERAFSGELFF.

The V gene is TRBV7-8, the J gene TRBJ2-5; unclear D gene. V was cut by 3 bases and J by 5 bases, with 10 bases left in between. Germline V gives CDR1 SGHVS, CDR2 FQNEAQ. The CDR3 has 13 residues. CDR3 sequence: CASSFASSETQYF. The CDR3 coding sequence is TGTGCCAGCAGCTTTGCCAGCTCTGAGACCCAGTACTTC.

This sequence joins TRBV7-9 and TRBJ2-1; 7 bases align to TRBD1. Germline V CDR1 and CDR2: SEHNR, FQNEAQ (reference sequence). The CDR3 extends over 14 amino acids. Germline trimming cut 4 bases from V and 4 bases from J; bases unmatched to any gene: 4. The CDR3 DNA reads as TGTGCCAGCAGCTGGGACAGTTCTTACAATGAGCAGTTCTTC. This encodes CASSWDSSYNEQFF.

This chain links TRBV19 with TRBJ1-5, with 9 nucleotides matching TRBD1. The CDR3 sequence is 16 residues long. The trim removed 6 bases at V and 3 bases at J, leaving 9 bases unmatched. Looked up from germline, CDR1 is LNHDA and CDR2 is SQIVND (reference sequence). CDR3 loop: CASSPNRDRVNQPQHF. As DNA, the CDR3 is TGTGCCAGTAGCCCGAACCGGGACAGGGTCAATCAGCCCCAGCATTTT.

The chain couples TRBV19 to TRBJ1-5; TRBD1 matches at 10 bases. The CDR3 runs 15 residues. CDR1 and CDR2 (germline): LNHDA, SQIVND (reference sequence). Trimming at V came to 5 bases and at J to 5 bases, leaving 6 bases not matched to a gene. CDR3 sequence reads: CASSDRDRGHQPQHF. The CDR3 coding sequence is TGTGCCAGTAGTGACCGGGACAGGGGACATCAGCCCCAGCATTTT.

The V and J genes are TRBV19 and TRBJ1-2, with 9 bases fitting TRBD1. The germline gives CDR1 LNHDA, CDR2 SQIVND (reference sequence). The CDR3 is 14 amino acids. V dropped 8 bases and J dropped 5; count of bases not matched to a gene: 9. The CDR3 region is CASRSGDREYGYTF. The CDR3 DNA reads TGTGCCAGTCGATCAGGGGACAGGGAATATGGCTACACCTTC. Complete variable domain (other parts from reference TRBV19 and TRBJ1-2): DGGITQSPKYLFRKEGQNVTLSCEQNLNHDAMYWYRQDPGQGLRLIYYSQIVNDFQKGDIAEGYSVSREKKESFPLTVTSAQKNPTAFYLCASRSGDREYGYTFGSGTRLTVV.

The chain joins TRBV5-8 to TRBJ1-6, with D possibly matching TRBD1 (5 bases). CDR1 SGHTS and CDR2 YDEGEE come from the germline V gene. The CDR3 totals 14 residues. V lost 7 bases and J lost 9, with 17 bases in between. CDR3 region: CASGRDGDISPLHF. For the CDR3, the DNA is TGTGCCAGCGGACGGGACGGAGACATTTCACCCCTCCACTTT.

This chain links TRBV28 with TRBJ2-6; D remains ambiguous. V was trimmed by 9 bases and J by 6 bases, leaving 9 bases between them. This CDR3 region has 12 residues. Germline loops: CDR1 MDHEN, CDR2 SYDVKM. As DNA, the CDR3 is TGTGCCAGTTCCGAGTTGGCCAACGTCCTGACTTTC. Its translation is CASSELANVLTF.

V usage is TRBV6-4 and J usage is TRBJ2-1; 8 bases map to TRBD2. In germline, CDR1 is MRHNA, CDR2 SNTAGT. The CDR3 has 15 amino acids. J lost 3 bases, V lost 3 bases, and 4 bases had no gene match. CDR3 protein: CASSESAGGYNEQFF. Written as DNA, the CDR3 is TGTGCCAGCAGTGAATCTGCGGGGGGCTACAATGAGCAGTTCTTC.

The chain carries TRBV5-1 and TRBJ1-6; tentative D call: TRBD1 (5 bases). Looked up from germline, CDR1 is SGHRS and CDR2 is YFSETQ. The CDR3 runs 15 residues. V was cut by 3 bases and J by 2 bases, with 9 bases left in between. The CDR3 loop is CASSSGTAYNSPLHF. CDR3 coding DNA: TGCGCCAGCAGCTCCGGGACGGCCTATAATTCACCCCTCCACTTT.

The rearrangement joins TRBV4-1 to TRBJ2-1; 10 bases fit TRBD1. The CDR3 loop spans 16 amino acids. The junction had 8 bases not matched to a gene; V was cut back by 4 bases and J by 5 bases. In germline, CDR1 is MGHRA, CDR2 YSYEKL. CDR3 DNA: TGCGCCAGCAGCCCTAGCAAGGGGACAGGGGACAATGAGCAGTTCTTC. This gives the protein CASSPSKGTGDNEQFF.

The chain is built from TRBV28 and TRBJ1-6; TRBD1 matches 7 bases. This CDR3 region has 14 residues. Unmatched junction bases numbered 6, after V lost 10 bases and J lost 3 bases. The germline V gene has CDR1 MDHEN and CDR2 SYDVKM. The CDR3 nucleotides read TGTGCCACCTGGGACAGAGACTATAATTCACCCCTCCACTTT. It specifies CATWDRDYNSPLHF.

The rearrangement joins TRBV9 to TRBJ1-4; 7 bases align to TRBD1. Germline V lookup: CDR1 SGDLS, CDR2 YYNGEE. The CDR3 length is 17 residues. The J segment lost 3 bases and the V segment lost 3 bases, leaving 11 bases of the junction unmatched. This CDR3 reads CASSAEGGTAANEKLFF. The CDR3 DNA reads TGTGCCAGCAGCGCCGAGGGGGGGACAGCGGCTAATGAAAAACTGTTTTTT.

In DNA, the CDR3 is TGTGCCAGCTCACCCCTTGGTCGGGGGGATGGCTACACCTTC. As protein: CASSPLGRGDGYTF. The chain employs TRBV18 and TRBJ1-2, with TRBD1 as a possible D gene (5 bases). Germline CDR1 KGHSH, CDR2 LQKENI. V dropped 3 bases and J dropped 6 bases, with 14 bases sitting between them. The CDR3 has 14 residues. The entire variable domain, with the rest obtained from reference TRBV18 and TRBJ1-2, is as follows: NAGVMQNPRHLVRRRGQEARLRCSPMKGHSHVYWYRQLPEEGLKFMVYLQKENIIDESGMPKERFSAEFPKEGPSILRIQQVVRGDSAAYFCASSPLGRGDGYTFGSGTRLTVV.